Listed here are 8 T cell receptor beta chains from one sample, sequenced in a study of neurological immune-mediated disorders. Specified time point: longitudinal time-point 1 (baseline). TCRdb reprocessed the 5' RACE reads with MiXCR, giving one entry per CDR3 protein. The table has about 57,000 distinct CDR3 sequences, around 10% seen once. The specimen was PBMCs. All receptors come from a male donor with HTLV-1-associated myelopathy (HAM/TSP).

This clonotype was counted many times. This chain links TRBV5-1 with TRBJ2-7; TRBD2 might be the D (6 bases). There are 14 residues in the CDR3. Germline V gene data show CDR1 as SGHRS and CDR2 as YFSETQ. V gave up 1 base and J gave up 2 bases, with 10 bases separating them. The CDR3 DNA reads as TGCGCCAGCAGCTTGTTAGGGAGGACCTACGAGCAGTACTTC. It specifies CASSLLGRTYEQYF.

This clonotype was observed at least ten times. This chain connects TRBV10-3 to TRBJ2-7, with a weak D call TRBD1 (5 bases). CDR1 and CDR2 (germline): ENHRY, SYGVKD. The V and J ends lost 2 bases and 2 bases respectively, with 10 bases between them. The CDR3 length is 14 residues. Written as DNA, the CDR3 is TGTGCCATCAGTGAGCTCGACAGAGCCTACGAGCAGTACTTC. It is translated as CAISELDRAYEQYF.

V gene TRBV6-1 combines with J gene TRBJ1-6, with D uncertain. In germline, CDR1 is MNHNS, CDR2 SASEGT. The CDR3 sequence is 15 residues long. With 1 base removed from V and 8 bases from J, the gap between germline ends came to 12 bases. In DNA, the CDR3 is TGTGCCAGCAGTGAAGAAGCCCCCGGCGATTCACCCCTCCACTTT. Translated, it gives CASSEEAPGDSPLHF.

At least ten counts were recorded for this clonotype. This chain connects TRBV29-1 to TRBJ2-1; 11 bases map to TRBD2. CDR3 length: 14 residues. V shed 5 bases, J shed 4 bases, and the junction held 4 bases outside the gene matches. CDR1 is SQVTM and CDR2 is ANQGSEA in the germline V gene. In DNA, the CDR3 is TGCAGCGTTCGCCTAGCGGGGGGTTACAATGAGCAGTTCTTC. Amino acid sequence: CSVRLAGGYNEQFF.

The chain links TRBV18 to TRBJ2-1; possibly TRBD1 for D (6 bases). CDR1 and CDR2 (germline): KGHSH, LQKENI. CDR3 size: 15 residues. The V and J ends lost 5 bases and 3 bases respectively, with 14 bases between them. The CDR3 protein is CASSGRAGVYNEQFF. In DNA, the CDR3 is TGTGCCAGCTCAGGTCGGGCAGGGGTCTACAATGAGCAGTTCTTC.

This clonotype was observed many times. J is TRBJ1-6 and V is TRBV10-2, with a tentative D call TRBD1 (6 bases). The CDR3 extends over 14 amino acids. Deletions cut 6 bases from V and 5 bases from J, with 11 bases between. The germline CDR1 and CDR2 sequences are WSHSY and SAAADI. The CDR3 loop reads CASRETGDNSPLHF. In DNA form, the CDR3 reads TGCGCCAGCAGGGAGACAGGTGATAATTCACCCCTCCACTTT.

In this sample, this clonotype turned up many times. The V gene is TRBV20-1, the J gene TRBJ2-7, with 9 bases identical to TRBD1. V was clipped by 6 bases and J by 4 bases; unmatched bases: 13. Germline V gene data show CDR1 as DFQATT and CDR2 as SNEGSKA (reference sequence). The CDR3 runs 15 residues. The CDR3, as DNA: TGCAGTGCGAGCCGTCCGGGACAGGGTGGGTACGAGCAGTACTTC. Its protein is CSASRPGQGGYEQYF.

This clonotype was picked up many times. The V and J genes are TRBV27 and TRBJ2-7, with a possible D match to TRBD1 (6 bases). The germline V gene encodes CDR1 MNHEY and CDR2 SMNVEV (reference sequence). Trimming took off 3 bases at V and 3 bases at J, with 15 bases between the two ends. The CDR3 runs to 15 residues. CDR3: CASSLEQGPYYEQYF. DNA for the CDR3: TGTGCCAGCAGTTTGGAGCAGGGGCCATACTACGAGCAGTACTTC.